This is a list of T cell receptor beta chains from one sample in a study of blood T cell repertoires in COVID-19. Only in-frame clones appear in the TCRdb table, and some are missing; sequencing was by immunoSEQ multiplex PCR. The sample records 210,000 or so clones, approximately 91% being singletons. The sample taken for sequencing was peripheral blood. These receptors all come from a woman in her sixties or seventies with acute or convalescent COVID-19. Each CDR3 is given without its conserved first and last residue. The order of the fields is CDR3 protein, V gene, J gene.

CDR3 protein: ASTHFGLNTEAF
V gene: TRBV19
J gene: TRBJ1-1

CDR3 protein: ASSPRQGASGTGELF
V gene: TRBV7-2
J gene: TRBJ2-2

CDR3 protein: ASSLDRGNTEAF
V gene: TRBV27
J gene: TRBJ1-1

CDR3 protein: SVERTGGEAEAF
V gene: TRBV29-1
J gene: TRBJ1-1

CDR3 protein: ASSGRSGNTDTQY
V gene: TRBV19
J gene: TRBJ2-3

CDR3 protein: ASSVTSGSYNEQF
V gene: TRBV3-1/TRBV3-2
J gene: TRBJ2-1

CDR3 protein: ASRGRQGGHQPQH
V gene: TRBV28
J gene: TRBJ1-5

CDR3 protein: ASSYSTPQETQY
V gene: TRBV6-2/TRBV6-3
J gene: TRBJ2-5

CDR3 protein: ASSRDTTNTGELF
V gene: TRBV5-1
J gene: TRBJ2-2

CDR3 protein: ASSPGQGVYGYT
V gene: TRBV6-4
J gene: TRBJ1-2

CDR3 protein: ATSDFQGSYT
V gene: TRBV24-1
J gene: TRBJ1-2

CDR3 protein: ASSEGQGGTGELF
V gene: TRBV25-1
J gene: TRBJ2-2

CDR3 protein: ASSSYRGRLQETQY
V gene: TRBV6-2/TRBV6-3
J gene: TRBJ2-5

CDR3 protein: ASSQGTGSGKLF
V gene: TRBV3-1/TRBV3-2
J gene: TRBJ1-4

CDR3 protein: ASSLVVGAASPLH
V gene: TRBV7-8
J gene: TRBJ1-6

CDR3 protein: ASSLSGGSGANVLT
V gene: TRBV28
J gene: TRBJ2-6

CDR3 protein: ASSVVAGELF
V gene: TRBV9
J gene: TRBJ2-2

CDR3 protein: ASSLGALGGQETQY
V gene: TRBV7-2
J gene: TRBJ2-5

CDR3 protein: ASSLALLAYNYGYT
V gene: TRBV10-2
J gene: TRBJ1-2

CDR3 protein: ASSVGRPGQGSLNQPQH
V gene: TRBV2
J gene: TRBJ1-5

CDR3 protein: ASSPGLAGHNTGELF
V gene: TRBV18
J gene: TRBJ2-2

CDR3 protein: ASSRGWGEKLF
V gene: TRBV19
J gene: TRBJ1-4

CDR3 protein: ATSRDRTANTEAF
V gene: TRBV15
J gene: TRBJ1-1

CDR3 protein: AISPLAGGSYNEQF
V gene: TRBV10-3
J gene: TRBJ2-1

CDR3 protein: ASSYGQNSPLH
V gene: TRBV6-6
J gene: TRBJ1-6

CDR3 protein: ASSFLQGTNTEAF
V gene: TRBV5-1
J gene: TRBJ1-1

CDR3 protein: AWSIGRFNEQF
V gene: TRBV30
J gene: TRBJ2-1

CDR3 protein: ASSRGLAGDTQY
V gene: TRBV18
J gene: TRBJ2-3

CDR3 protein: ATYNAGKDTQY
V gene: TRBV19
J gene: TRBJ2-3

CDR3 protein: ASGLRGFTEAF
V gene: TRBV7-9
J gene: TRBJ1-1

CDR3 protein: AISDLSTEAF
V gene: TRBV10-3
J gene: TRBJ1-1

CDR3 protein: ASSRGGQPQH
V gene: TRBV28
J gene: TRBJ1-5

CDR3 protein: ASSYSVGSTSGNTIY
V gene: TRBV7-9
J gene: TRBJ1-3

CDR3 protein: ATSRDRGQGHNEQF
V gene: TRBV15
J gene: TRBJ2-1

CDR3 protein: ASSSLAGAVDTQY
V gene: TRBV5-1
J gene: TRBJ2-3

CDR3 protein: ASSLWGGLRTDTQY
V gene: TRBV13
J gene: TRBJ2-3

CDR3 protein: ASSYSKGGPEAF
V gene: TRBV6-2/TRBV6-3
J gene: TRBJ1-1

CDR3 protein: ASTGTGPPEQY
V gene: TRBV7-9
J gene: TRBJ2-7

CDR3 protein: SVRQGVLASPLH
V gene: TRBV29-1
J gene: TRBJ1-6

CDR3 protein: ASSETGGVTYGYT
V gene: TRBV5-6
J gene: TRBJ1-2

CDR3 protein: ASSPQGGRDTGELF
V gene: TRBV7-2
J gene: TRBJ2-2

CDR3 protein: ASRQGGSYNEQF
V gene: TRBV28
J gene: TRBJ2-1

CDR3 protein: ASSVEGGTDTQY
V gene: TRBV2
J gene: TRBJ2-3

CDR3 protein: ASSPGLYNEQF
V gene: TRBV5-4
J gene: TRBJ2-1

CDR3 protein: ASSLSSYREGLNTEAF
V gene: TRBV11-3
J gene: TRBJ1-1

CDR3 protein: ASSSGGGYT
V gene: TRBV12-3/TRBV12-4
J gene: TRBJ1-2

CDR3 protein: ASSRTGTGDSPLH
V gene: TRBV4-1
J gene: TRBJ1-6

CDR3 protein: ASSLGSDYGYT
V gene: TRBV5-1
J gene: TRBJ1-2

CDR3 protein: ASSSGTALANYGYT
V gene: TRBV5-1
J gene: TRBJ1-2

CDR3 protein: ASSPNAGGSVETQY
V gene: TRBV4-1
J gene: TRBJ2-5

CDR3 protein: ASSLPTLYEQY
V gene: TRBV18
J gene: TRBJ2-7

CDR3 protein: ASSFPTPLNTEAF
V gene: TRBV28
J gene: TRBJ1-1